These T cell receptor beta chains were read from a single sample in a study of T cell repertoires in cytomegalovirus infection. From the reads, TCRdb called clonotypes with MiXCR, one entry per CDR3 protein. The data show 200,000 or so distinct CDR3 sequences, approximately 19% seen once. The sequencing sample was made of PBMCs. These TCRs come from a human donor in good health (CMV status not recorded). Some clones in this sample may be carry-over from other donors' samples. The CDR3 runs from the conserved cysteine through the conserved F or W. The order of the fields is V gene, clone size, J gene, D gene, CDR3 DNA, CDR3 protein. The D gene is left open where the match is weak. A row's size may be missing; if present it is once, few, many or a size class.

>TRBV11-2|NA|TRBJ2-5|NA
TGTGCCAGCAGCTACTCACTAGGGAGGGAGACCCAGTACTTC
CASSYSLGRETQYF
>TRBV7-2|few|TRBJ1-5|NA
TGTGCCAGCAGCTTAGTGCAGGGACACCCTAATCAGCCCCAGCATTTT
CASSLVQGHPNQPQHF
>TRBV7-8|many|TRBJ2-7|NA
TGTGCCAGCAGCCCCGGGCACGTTCTCTCCTACGAGCAGTACTTC
CASSPGHVLSYEQYF
>TRBV7-3|NA|TRBJ2-2|NA
TGTGCCAGCAGCGCGAGGCAGGGGACCGGGGAGCTGTTTTTT
CASSARQGTGELFF
>TRBV7-9|NA|TRBJ2-2|NA
TGTGCCAGCAGCTTAGAAGCGACCGGGGAGCTGTTTTTT
CASSLEATGELFF
>TRBV7-6|NA|TRBJ2-5|TRBD2
TGTGCCAGCAGCCCAAGACTAGCGGGAGGGCCGGAAGAGACCCAGTACTTC
CASSPRLAGGPEETQYF
>TRBV28|few|TRBJ1-3|NA
TGTGCCAGCAGTTTTCCGGGGACGATGGGAAACACCATATATTTT
CASSFPGTMGNTIYF
>TRBV5-1|NA|TRBJ1-5|TRBD1
TGCGCCAGCAGGCAGGGACAGAACCTCAATCAGCCCCAGCATTTT
CASRQGQNLNQPQHF
>TRBV14|few|TRBJ2-2|NA
TGTGCCAGCAGCCAAGATTTGTCCGGGGAGCTGTTTTTT
CASSQDLSGELFF
>TRBV11-2|NA|TRBJ2-1|NA
TGTGCCAGCAGCTTAAATCTCGGGGGAGCCTACACTGAGCAGTTCTTC
CASSLNLGGAYTEQFF
>TRBV19|NA|TRBJ2-3|TRBD1
TGTGCCAGTAGACCGTCGACAGGGTACACAGATACGCAGTATTTT
CASRPSTGYTDTQYF
>TRBV6-5|many|TRBJ2-7|TRBD1
TGTGCCAGCAGTTACTCGTCTCGGGACAGAGTATACGAGCAGTACTTC
CASSYSSRDRVYEQYF
>TRBV29-1|few|TRBJ2-7|NA
TGCAGCGTTCATAGCAGGGTCTCCTACGAGCAGTACTTC
CSVHSRVSYEQYF
>TRBV7-3|NA|TRBJ1-3|TRBD1
TGTGCCAGCAGCGCGGGACAGGGGGGCACCATATATTTT
CASSAGQGGTIYF
>TRBV6-1|NA|TRBJ1-5|NA
TGTGCCAGCATGGCCCGTTTAGACAGGATGAATCAGCCCCAGCATTTT
CASMARLDRMNQPQHF
>TRBV7-9|NA|TRBJ1-1|NA
TGTGCCAGCAGCTTAGAGCGGGGGTTAGGTGGCACTGAAGCTTTCTTT
CASSLERGLGGTEAFF
>TRBV7-9|many|TRBJ2-5|TRBD1
TGTGCCAGCAGCACAGGGGTTCCCCAAGAGACCCAGTACTTC
CASSTGVPQETQYF